The following is a T cell receptor delta chain sequence with its context. Its antigen remains unknown. A far larger clone is just one base off, so this is likely a read error. Other DNA sequences in this specimen translate into the identical CDR3. Flow sorting of PBMC yielded separate Vgamma9/Vdelta2+ and Vdelta2-negative gammadelta T cell populations for bulk repertoire analysis. The record originates from a study of γδ T cells in repeated Plasmodium falciparum infection. General observations from the study: Waves of new clonotype selection appeared after repeated controlled infections in Vdelta2-negative, largely Vdelta1+, gammadelta T cells.

TCRdb re-processed the multiplex PCR reads using CATT. The profile shows approximately 93,000 delta-chain clones, approximately 1% of them singletons. CDR1 and CDR2 from the germline V gene are TSWWSYY and QGS. Unmatched junction bases numbered 13, after V lost 3 bases and J lost 8 bases. This CDR3 spans 16 amino acids. Input material: gamma-delta T cells from blood. The chain uses TRDV1 and TRDJ1; 9 bases line up with TRDD3. The TCR comes from a pool of human donors (malaria-infected and uninfected, not separated). CDR3 coding DNA: TGTGCTCTTGGGGAGCCGGTCCGAAGGGGGATACCCAAACTCATCTTT. Amino acids: CALGEPVRRGIPKLIF.